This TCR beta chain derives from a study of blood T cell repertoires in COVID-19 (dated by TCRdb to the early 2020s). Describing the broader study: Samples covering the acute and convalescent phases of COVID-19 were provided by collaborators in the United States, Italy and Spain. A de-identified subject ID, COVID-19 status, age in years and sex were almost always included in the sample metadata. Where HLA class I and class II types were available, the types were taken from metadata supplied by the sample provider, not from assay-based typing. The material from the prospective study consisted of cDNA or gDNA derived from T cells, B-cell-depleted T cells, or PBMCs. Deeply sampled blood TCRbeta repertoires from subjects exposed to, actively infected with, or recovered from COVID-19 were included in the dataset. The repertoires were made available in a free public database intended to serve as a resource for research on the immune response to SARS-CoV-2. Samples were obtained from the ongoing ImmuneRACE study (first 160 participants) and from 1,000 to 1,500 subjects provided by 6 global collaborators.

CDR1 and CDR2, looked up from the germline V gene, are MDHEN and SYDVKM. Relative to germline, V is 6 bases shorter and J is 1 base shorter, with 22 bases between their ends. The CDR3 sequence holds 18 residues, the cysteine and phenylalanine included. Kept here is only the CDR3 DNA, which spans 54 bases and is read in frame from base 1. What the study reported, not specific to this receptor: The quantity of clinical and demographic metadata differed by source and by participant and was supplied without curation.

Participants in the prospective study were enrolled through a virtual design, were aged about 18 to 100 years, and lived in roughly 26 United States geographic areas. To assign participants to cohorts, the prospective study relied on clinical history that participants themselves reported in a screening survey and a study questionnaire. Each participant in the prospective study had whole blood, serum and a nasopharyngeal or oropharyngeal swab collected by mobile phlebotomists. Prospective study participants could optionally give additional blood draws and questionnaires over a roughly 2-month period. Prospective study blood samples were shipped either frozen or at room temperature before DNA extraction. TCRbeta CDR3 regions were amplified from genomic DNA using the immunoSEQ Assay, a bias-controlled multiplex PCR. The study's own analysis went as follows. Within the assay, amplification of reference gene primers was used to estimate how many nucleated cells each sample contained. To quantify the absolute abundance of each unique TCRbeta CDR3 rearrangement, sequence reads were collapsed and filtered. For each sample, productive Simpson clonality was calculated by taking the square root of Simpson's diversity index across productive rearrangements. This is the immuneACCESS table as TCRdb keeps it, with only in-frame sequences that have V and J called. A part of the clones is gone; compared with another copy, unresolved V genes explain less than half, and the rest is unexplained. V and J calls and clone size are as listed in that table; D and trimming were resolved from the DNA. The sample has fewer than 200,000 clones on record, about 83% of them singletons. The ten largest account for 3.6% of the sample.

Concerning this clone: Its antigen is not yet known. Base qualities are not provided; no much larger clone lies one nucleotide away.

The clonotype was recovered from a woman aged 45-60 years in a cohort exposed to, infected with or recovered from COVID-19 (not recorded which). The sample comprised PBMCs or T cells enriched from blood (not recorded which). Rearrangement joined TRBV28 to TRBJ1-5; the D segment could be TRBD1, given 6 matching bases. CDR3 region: CASRGSGQGIGSNQPQHF. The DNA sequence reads TGTGCCAGCAGAGGTTCGGGACAAGGGATTGGCAGCAATCAGCCCCAGCATTTT.